A selection of T cell receptor beta chains follows, all from one sample in a study of a mutant IDH1 vaccine in newly diagnosed glioma. Their antigen targets remain unknown. Data came from immunoSEQ multiplex PCR; TCRdb stores just in-frame clones and leaves some out. The table records around 130,000 clones, around 80% of them present only once. Sequenced material: PBMCs, taken from a glioma patient whose treatment included an IDH1 peptide vaccine. Receptors were obtained from a man aged 35 to 55 with glioma. The CDR3 runs from the conserved cysteine through the conserved F or W. D genes are given only for firm matches. The size entry is marked missing in some rows and otherwise reads once, few, many or a size class.

j_call: TRBJ2-4; v_call: TRBV9; clone_size: once; d_call: NA; cdr3_nt: TGTGCCAGCAGCGCCCCAGCAGCGGAAAACATTCAGTACTTC; cdr3_aa: CASSAPAAENIQYF
j_call: TRBJ1-2; v_call: TRBV29-1; clone_size: once; d_call: NA; cdr3_nt: TGCAGCGTTGAGGTATCTAACTATGGCTACACCTTC; cdr3_aa: CSVEVSNYGYTF
j_call: TRBJ1-4; v_call: TRBV10-2; clone_size: NA; d_call: TRBD1; cdr3_nt: TGCGCCAGCAGTGAGGGACAGGGGGCGAGTGAAAAACTGTTTTTT; cdr3_aa: CASSEGQGASEKLFF
j_call: TRBJ2-5; v_call: TRBV5-1; clone_size: NA; d_call: TRBD2; cdr3_nt: TGCGCCAGCAGCTTGGCCGAGGGACTAGAGGAGACCCAGTACTTC; cdr3_aa: CASSLAEGLEETQYF
j_call: TRBJ1-5; v_call: TRBV10-3; clone_size: NA; d_call: NA; cdr3_nt: TGTGCCATCAGCTTGGGACATTCCCTTTATAGCAATCAGCCCCAGCATTTT; cdr3_aa: CAISLGHSLYSNQPQHF
j_call: TRBJ2-7; v_call: TRBV2; clone_size: NA; d_call: NA; cdr3_nt: TGTGCCAGCCGCTTTTCGGGCTACGAGCAGTACTTC; cdr3_aa: CASRFSGYEQYF
j_call: TRBJ2-7; v_call: TRBV6-1; clone_size: NA; d_call: NA; cdr3_nt: TGTGCCAGCAGTGCGGGCGGGATACTTTACGAGCAGTACTTC; cdr3_aa: CASSAGGILYEQYF
j_call: TRBJ1-6; v_call: TRBV7-8; clone_size: few; d_call: NA; cdr3_nt: TGTGCCAGCAGCTTAGACGGGGGGGCTGGGTCACCCCTCCACTTT; cdr3_aa: CASSLDGGAGSPLHF
j_call: TRBJ2-3; v_call: TRBV2; clone_size: NA; d_call: NA; cdr3_nt: TGTGCCAGCAGTGAAGTCAGCGGTTCTGATACGCAGTATTTT; cdr3_aa: CASSEVSGSDTQYF
j_call: TRBJ2-1; v_call: TRBV15; clone_size: NA; d_call: TRBD2; cdr3_nt: TGTGCCACCAGCAGAGATCGACTAGCGGGGGGGCCGATCGATGAGCAGTTCTTC; cdr3_aa: CATSRDRLAGGPIDEQFF
j_call: TRBJ1-5; v_call: TRBV7-8; clone_size: NA; d_call: TRBD1; cdr3_nt: TGTGCCAGCAGCTTTTCAAACGGACAGGCAGGGAATCAGCCCCAGCATTTT; cdr3_aa: CASSFSNGQAGNQPQHF
j_call: TRBJ1-1; v_call: TRBV30; clone_size: NA; d_call: NA; cdr3_nt: TGTGCCTGGAGTGTTGATATTAGGACTGAAGCTTTCTTT; cdr3_aa: CAWSVDIRTEAFF
j_call: TRBJ2-7; v_call: TRBV10-1; clone_size: many; d_call: NA; cdr3_nt: TGCGCCAGCAGCCCTGGGGCCTGGGGCGAGCAGTACTTC; cdr3_aa: CASSPGAWGEQYF
j_call: TRBJ2-2; v_call: TRBV18; clone_size: NA; d_call: TRBD1; cdr3_nt: TGTGCCAGCTCACCAGCGGGACAGGGTCTCAACGGCGGGGAGCTGTTTTTT; cdr3_aa: CASSPAGQGLNGGELFF
j_call: TRBJ2-7; v_call: TRBV6-1; clone_size: NA; d_call: NA; cdr3_nt: TGTGCCAGCGGGGTGGCGGAAACCTACGAGCAGTACTTC; cdr3_aa: CASGVAETYEQYF
j_call: TRBJ1-3; v_call: TRBV11-2; clone_size: NA; d_call: TRBD1; cdr3_nt: TGTGCCAGCAGCCCCTCGACAGGGGGAAACACCATATATTTT; cdr3_aa: CASSPSTGGNTIYF
j_call: TRBJ1-2; v_call: TRBV25-1; clone_size: many; d_call: NA; cdr3_nt: TGTGCCAGCAGTGAAACGGCATTCTATGGCTACACCTTC; cdr3_aa: CASSETAFYGYTF
j_call: TRBJ2-7; v_call: TRBV5-6; clone_size: NA; d_call: NA; cdr3_nt: TGTGCCAGCAGCTTGTCTAGTCTCTACTACGAGCAGTACTTC; cdr3_aa: CASSLSSLYYEQYF
j_call: TRBJ1-4; v_call: TRBV5-6; clone_size: NA; d_call: NA; cdr3_nt: TGTGCCAGCAGCTTGGGGGGTGAAAAACTGTTTTTT; cdr3_aa: CASSLGGEKLFF
j_call: TRBJ1-2; v_call: TRBV2; clone_size: NA; d_call: NA; cdr3_nt: TGTGCCAGTAAGGACGGAAATAACTATGGCTACACCTTC; cdr3_aa: CASKDGNNYGYTF
j_call: TRBJ2-1; v_call: TRBV6-5; clone_size: NA; d_call: TRBD2; cdr3_nt: TGTGCCAGCAGTTCCAGGACTAGTCGGAAGTTCTTC; cdr3_aa: CASSSRTSRKFF
j_call: TRBJ2-7; v_call: TRBV7-9; clone_size: NA; d_call: TRBD1; cdr3_nt: TGTGCCAGCAGCTTAGATGTGGGACAGACCCGAACCTACGAGCAGTACTTC; cdr3_aa: CASSLDVGQTRTYEQYF
j_call: TRBJ1-1; v_call: TRBV9; clone_size: NA; d_call: NA; cdr3_nt: TGTGCCAGCAGCGTAGAGTCCAGGGGCACTGAAGCTTTCTTT; cdr3_aa: CASSVESRGTEAFF